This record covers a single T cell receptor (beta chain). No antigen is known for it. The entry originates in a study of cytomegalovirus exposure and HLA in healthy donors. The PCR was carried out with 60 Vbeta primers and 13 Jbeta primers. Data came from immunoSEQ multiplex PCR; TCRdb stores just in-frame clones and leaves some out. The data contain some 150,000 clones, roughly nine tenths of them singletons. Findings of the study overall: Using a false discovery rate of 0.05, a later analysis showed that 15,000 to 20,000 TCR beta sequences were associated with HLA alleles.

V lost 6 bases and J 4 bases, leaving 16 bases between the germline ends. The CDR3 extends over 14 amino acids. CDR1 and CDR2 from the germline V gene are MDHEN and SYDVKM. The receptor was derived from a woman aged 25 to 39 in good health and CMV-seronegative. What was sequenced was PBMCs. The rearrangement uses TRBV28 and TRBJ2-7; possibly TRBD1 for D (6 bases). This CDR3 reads CASRETGIDYEQYF. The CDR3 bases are TGTGCCAGCAGAGAAACAGGGATAGATTACGAGCAGTACTTC.